Listed below are T cell receptor beta chains from one sample, sequenced in a study of identifying expanded T cells in peripheral blood. Repertoires were generated with immunoSEQ multiplex PCR, while TCRdb's copy carries only in-frame clones and drops some. The sample consists of 50,000 to 65,000 clones, about 92% of them appearing once. The sequenced material came from blood. Source of these receptors: a person aged 18-69 years in good health. Both conserved end residues are part of each CDR3. A D gene is named only where the DNA matches it firmly. Clone sizes are given selectively: once, few, many, or a class where the clone is expanded.

CDR3nt: TGCGCCAGCAGCCAAAACTTGGTAGGCACCGGGGAGCTGTTTTTT
CDR3aa: CASSQNLVGTGELFF
d_gene: .
abundance: once
v_gene: TRBV4-1
j_gene: TRBJ2-2

CDR3nt: TGTGCCAGCAGCTTAGCCTGGAACACCGGGGAGCTGTTTTTT
CDR3aa: CASSLAWNTGELFF
d_gene: .
abundance: .
v_gene: TRBV7-2
j_gene: TRBJ2-2

CDR3nt: TGCGCCAGCAGTCAGTCTACCCCGGGACCTCCAAACGCAGATGAGCAGTTCTTC
CDR3aa: CASSQSTPGPPNADEQFF
d_gene: .
abundance: .
v_gene: TRBV23-1
j_gene: TRBJ2-1

CDR3nt: TGTGCCAGCAGCATTAGGGGACAGGGGGAACAGACCCAGTACTTC
CDR3aa: CASSIRGQGEQTQYF
d_gene: TRBD1
abundance: .
v_gene: TRBV7-2
j_gene: TRBJ2-5

CDR3nt: TGTGCCAGTAGTTCCGGGACAGAATCCTACGAGCAGTACTTC
CDR3aa: CASSSGTESYEQYF
d_gene: TRBD1
abundance: .
v_gene: TRBV19
j_gene: TRBJ2-7

CDR3nt: TGTGCCAGCGGGTCAGACAGACCACCCTACGAGCAGTACTTC
CDR3aa: CASGSDRPPYEQYF
d_gene: .
abundance: .
v_gene: TRBV27
j_gene: TRBJ2-7

CDR3nt: TGTGCCAGTAGTATAGCTAATACATGGGGGAATTCACCCCTCCACTTT
CDR3aa: CASSIANTWGNSPLHF
d_gene: .
abundance: .
v_gene: TRBV19
j_gene: TRBJ1-6

CDR3nt: TGCGCCAGCAGGCCTCAGACGGGCCTCTATGGCTACACCTTC
CDR3aa: CASRPQTGLYGYTF
d_gene: .
abundance: .
v_gene: TRBV5-1
j_gene: TRBJ1-2

CDR3nt: TGCAGTGCTAATCCTGAAGCTTTCTTT
CDR3aa: CSANPEAFF
d_gene: .
abundance: .
v_gene: TRBV20-1
j_gene: TRBJ1-1

CDR3nt: TGCAGCGTTCAGTTTGGGGCGGGGAGGGGCTCCTACGAGCAGTACTTC
CDR3aa: CSVQFGAGRGSYEQYF
d_gene: TRBD2
abundance: once
v_gene: TRBV29-1
j_gene: TRBJ2-7

CDR3nt: TGTGCCAGCAGTGATGGTTACACCGGGGAGCTGTTTTTT
CDR3aa: CASSDGYTGELFF
d_gene: .
abundance: .
v_gene: TRBV25-1
j_gene: TRBJ2-2

CDR3nt: TGTGCCATAGGGGGGGCAGGGGCTAGCAATCAGCCCCAGCATTTT
CDR3aa: CAIGGAGASNQPQHF
d_gene: .
abundance: .
v_gene: TRBV10-3
j_gene: TRBJ1-5

CDR3nt: TGTGCCAGCTCAGCTACTAGCGGGAGAAACGAGCAGTACTTC
CDR3aa: CASSATSGRNEQYF
d_gene: TRBD2
abundance: .
v_gene: TRBV18
j_gene: TRBJ2-7

CDR3nt: TGCGCCAGCAGCCACCCCGGGGAGACCTACGAGCAGTACTTC
CDR3aa: CASSHPGETYEQYF
d_gene: .
abundance: .
v_gene: TRBV4-1
j_gene: TRBJ2-7

CDR3nt: TGCAGCGTTGGACCAGGAAACACTGAAGCTTTCTTT
CDR3aa: CSVGPGNTEAFF
d_gene: .
abundance: .
v_gene: TRBV29-1
j_gene: TRBJ1-1

CDR3nt: TGCGCCAGCAGCTTGGCCAGATTGGGGGATACGCAGTATTTT
CDR3aa: CASSLARLGDTQYF
d_gene: .
abundance: .
v_gene: TRBV5-1
j_gene: TRBJ2-3

CDR3nt: TGTGCCAGCAGCCTAGGGGAGGGATCCTACGAGCAGTACTTC
CDR3aa: CASSLGEGSYEQYF
d_gene: TRBD2
abundance: .
v_gene: TRBV6-1
j_gene: TRBJ2-7

CDR3nt: TGTGCCACCACAGGGGGTTTCTATAATTCACCCCTCCACTTT
CDR3aa: CATTGGFYNSPLHF
d_gene: TRBD1
abundance: .
v_gene: TRBV2
j_gene: TRBJ1-6

CDR3nt: TGCAGCGTTAGGAGAGAGACCCAGTACTTC
CDR3aa: CSVRRETQYF
d_gene: .
abundance: .
v_gene: TRBV29-1
j_gene: TRBJ2-5

CDR3nt: TGTGCCAGTAGTAATAACAGGGTCCTGGGGGACGAGCAGTACTTC
CDR3aa: CASSNNRVLGDEQYF
d_gene: .
abundance: .
v_gene: TRBV19
j_gene: TRBJ2-7

CDR3nt: TGTGCCAGCAGCCAAGATTGGGCTCAGCCCCAGCATTTT
CDR3aa: CASSQDWAQPQHF
d_gene: .
abundance: .
v_gene: TRBV14
j_gene: TRBJ1-5

CDR3nt: TGTGCCAGCAGCTTTTTTCAGGTGGGCGAGCAGTACTTC
CDR3aa: CASSFFQVGEQYF
d_gene: .
abundance: .
v_gene: TRBV7-9
j_gene: TRBJ2-7

CDR3nt: TGTGCCAGCAGTATGGACAGGGGGGTAGGTGACACTGAAGCTTTCTTT
CDR3aa: CASSMDRGVGDTEAFF
d_gene: TRBD1
abundance: .
v_gene: TRBV25-1
j_gene: TRBJ1-1

CDR3nt: TGTGCCAGCAGCCGGACAGGGACAGATACGCAGTATTTT
CDR3aa: CASSRTGTDTQYF
d_gene: TRBD1
abundance: .
v_gene: TRBV13
j_gene: TRBJ2-3

CDR3nt: TGTGCCAGCTCACCAAAGGACGAGCAGTACTTC
CDR3aa: CASSPKDEQYF
d_gene: .
abundance: .
v_gene: TRBV18
j_gene: TRBJ2-7

CDR3nt: TGTGCCAGCAGCCCGACAGGCCGCATGAACACCGGGGAGCTGTTTTTT
CDR3aa: CASSPTGRMNTGELFF
d_gene: .
abundance: .
v_gene: TRBV28
j_gene: TRBJ2-2

CDR3nt: TGTGCCAGTAGTAGCTCTTCGGGCACTGAAGCTTTCTTT
CDR3aa: CASSSSSGTEAFF
d_gene: .
abundance: .
v_gene: TRBV19
j_gene: TRBJ1-1

CDR3nt: TGTGCCAGCAGTGGGGGGGGAGATCAGCCCCAGCATTTT
CDR3aa: CASSGGGDQPQHF
d_gene: .
abundance: .
v_gene: TRBV28
j_gene: TRBJ1-5